In this sample, the clone carrying this T cell receptor (beta chain) turned up a few times. The antigen remains unidentified. The sample is drawn from a study of early T cells in non-severe SARS-CoV-2 infection. Study background: The input, bulk RNA from unsorted whole blood, was sequenced, and chains were unpaired. Findings and limits, study-wide: The VDJdb matching leaned toward anti-spike CD8 responses and overlooked private and CD4 specificities.

The TCR library protocol attached unique molecular identifiers to the individual cDNA molecules. One entry per CDR3 protein, called by TCRdb with MiXCR from the 5' RACE reads. The table shows tens of thousands of distinct CDR3 sequences, with 11% to 15% occurring only once. The specimen sequenced was whole blood. The TCR was taken from an adult who was a healthcare worker with PCR-confirmed SARS-CoV-2 infection or an uninfected control (not recorded which).

The DNA of the CDR3 is TGCAGCGTTGTTCGGCTAGGGGAGACCCAGTACTTC. This codes for CSVVRLGETQYF. The chain carries TRBV29-1 and TRBJ2-5; D uncertain. Germline assignment: CDR1 SQVTM and CDR2 ANQGSEA. CDR3 length equals 12 residues. With 4 bases removed from V and 5 bases from J, the gap between germline ends came to 11 bases.